Below are 30 T cell receptor beta chains sequenced from a single sample in a study of blood T cell repertoires in COVID-19. Profiled with immunoSEQ multiplex PCR; TCRdb holds only in-frame clones, not every one. The data hold 170,000 or so clones, with about 90% observed a single time. The sample comprised PBMCs or T cells enriched from blood (not recorded which). All receptors come from a woman aged 50 to 65 who had recovered from COVID-19.

This sequence joins TRBV7-2 and TRBJ2-1, with D possibly being TRBD2 (6 bases). CDR1 and CDR2 (germline): SGHTA, FQGNSA. The CDR3 is 12 amino acids. The ends were cut back, 2 bases at V and 10 bases at J, with 9 bases in the middle. CDR3 DNA: TGTGCCAGCAGCTTATGGGGAGGAGAGCAGTTCTTC. Translating it yields CASSLWGGEQFF.

The gene calls are TRBV19 and TRBJ2-3; D may be TRBD1 (5 bases). Deletions cut 6 bases from V and 6 bases from J, with 16 bases between. Germline CDR1 LNHDA, CDR2 SQIVND (reference sequence). The CDR3 is made up of 14 amino acids. CDR3 sequence (DNA): TGTGCCAGTAGCCTTCAGGGATCTTCGGATACGCAGTATTTT. As protein: CASSLQGSSDTQYF.

This chain connects TRBV27 to TRBJ1-5; TRBD1 is a possible D gene (6 bases). V was trimmed by 3 bases and J by 4 bases, leaving 13 bases between them. There are 15 residues in the CDR3. Germline values: CDR1 MNHEY, CDR2 SMNVEV (reference sequence). The CDR3 is CASSFTGPGNQPQHF. CDR3 DNA sequence: TGTGCCAGCAGTTTTACAGGGCCGGGGAATCAGCCCCAGCATTTT.

This CDR3 reads CASSLGSPWTSGRVGFQETQYF. The DNA for the CDR3 is TGTGCCAGCAGTTTGGGTAGCCCCTGGACTAGCGGGAGGGTTGGGTTCCAAGAGACCCAGTACTTC. This rearrangement joins TRBV28 to TRBJ2-5; 15 nucleotides line up with TRBD2. V lost 3 bases to trimming and J lost 1 base; unmatched junction nucleotides: 18. The V gene's germline CDR1 is MDHEN and CDR2 SYDVKM. The CDR3 length is 22 residues. Full variable domain (outside the CDR3, taken from reference TRBV28 and TRBJ2-5): DVKVTQSSRYLVKRTGEKVFLECVQDMDHENMFWYRQDPGLGLRLIYFSYDVKMKEKGDIPEGYSVSREKKERFSLILESASTNQTSMYLCASSLGSPWTSGRVGFQETQYFGPGTRLLVL.

In this sample, this clone turned up a few times. V gene TRBV2 combines with J gene TRBJ2-1, with TRBD2 identical over 9 bases. After removal of 7 bases from V and 14 bases from J, the junction contained 6 bases not matched to a gene. This CDR3 comprises 11 residues. Germline loops: CDR1 SNHLY, CDR2 FYNNEI. As DNA, the CDR3 is TGTGCCAGCACACAGCGGGAGGCGAAGTTCTTC. This gives the protein CASTQREAKFF.

The chain is built from TRBV28 and TRBJ1-6, with 7 bases that match TRBD1. The germline V gene encodes CDR1 MDHEN and CDR2 SYDVKM. V was pared by 1 base and J by 7 bases, with 7 bases of the junction left unmatched. CDR3 length equals 16 residues. DNA for the CDR3: TGTGCCAGCAGTTTATTCGCGGACAGGCAGAATTCACCCCTCCACTTT. It translates to CASSLFADRQNSPLHF.

The DNA for the CDR3 is TGTGCCAGCAGCCTGCCCGGGGCTAGCGGAGAGACCCAGTACTTC. It specifies CASSLPGASGETQYF. The chain is built from TRBV3-1 (or the pseudogene TRBV3-2) and TRBJ2-5, with 7 bases lining up with TRBD2. CDR1 is LGHDT and CDR2 is YNNKEL in the germline V gene (reference sequence). This CDR3 contains 15 residues. V was clipped by 4 bases and J by 4 bases; unmatched bases: 9.

The rearrangement links TRBV11-1 to TRBJ1-1; the D is unclear. Per the germline V gene, CDR1 is SGHAT and CDR2 is FQDESV (reference sequence). The CDR3 extends over 12 amino acids. V lost 1 base to trimming and J lost 7 bases, with 7 bases between them. The chain's CDR3 is CASSLGFGEAFF. The CDR3 DNA reads as TGTGCCAGCAGCTTAGGGTTCGGTGAAGCTTTCTTT.

The V and J genes are TRBV20-1 and TRBJ1-2; possible D gene TRBD1, 5 bases. V lost 5 bases to trimming and J lost 3 bases, with 7 bases between them. The germline V gene encodes CDR1 DFQATT and CDR2 SNEGSKA (reference sequence). The CDR3 is made up of 11 amino acids. In DNA, the CDR3 is TGCAGTGCTCCCAGGGACTATGGCTACACCTTC. Translating gives CSAPRDYGYTF.

The J gene is TRBJ2-4, the V gene TRBV29-1, with D maybe TRBD2 (6 bases). The V and J ends lost 1 base and 9 bases respectively, with 10 bases between them. The germline V gene encodes CDR1 SQVTM and CDR2 ANQGSEA. There are 12 residues in the CDR3. CDR3 sequence (DNA): TGCAGCGTTGAAGGGGACGGGAGCATTCAGTACTTC. Its translation: CSVEGDGSIQYF.

This clone appeared once. This sequence joins TRBV7-2 and TRBJ2-2, with 7 bases identical to TRBD2. This CDR3 is built from 15 residues. Germline CDR1 and CDR2: SGHTA and FQGNSA. J was trimmed by 6 bases and V by 1 base; bases with no gene match: 5. The CDR3 protein is CASSLDAGVAGELFF. The CDR3 DNA follows: TGTGCCAGCAGCTTAGACGCGGGAGTGGCCGGGGAGCTGTTTTTT. Full variable domain (remainder filled in from reference TRBV7-2 and TRBJ2-2): GAGVSQSPSNKVTEKGKDVELRCDPISGHTALYWYRQSLGQGLEFLIYFQGNSAPDKSGLPSDRFSAERTGGSVSTLTIQRTQQEDSAVYLCASSLDAGVAGELFFGEGSRLTVL.

V and J are TRBV27 and TRBJ2-3; TRBD2 matches at 12 bases. The germline gives CDR1 MNHEY, CDR2 SMNVEV (reference sequence). The ends lost 4 bases at V and 6 bases at J; junction bases unmatched: 14. The CDR3 is made up of 18 amino acids. CDR3 loop: CASSSSTSGRPAGDTQYF. CDR3 nucleotide sequence: TGTGCCAGCAGTTCTAGTACTAGCGGGAGGCCCGCCGGGGATACGCAGTATTTT.

This chain links TRBV15 with TRBJ1-2, with TRBD1 matching 7 bases. The J segment lost 7 bases and the V segment lost 8 bases, leaving 13 bases of the junction unmatched. Germline CDR1 LNHNV, CDR2 YYDKDF (reference sequence). The CDR3 is 14 amino acids. CDR3 region: CATSSGTESSGYTF. The CDR3 region has the DNA TGTGCCACCTCCTCCGGGACAGAGAGCAGTGGCTACACCTTC.

There are many counts of this clone. The chain has TRBV5-1 and TRBJ2-2; 7 bases line up with TRBD1. CDR1 is SGHRS and CDR2 is YFSETQ in the germline V gene. The CDR3 loop spans 17 amino acids. With V trimmed by 1 base and J by 4 bases, 10 bases remained unmatched. The CDR3 protein is CASSLTYRGSGTGELFF. The CDR3 nucleotides are TGCGCCAGCAGCTTGACATACAGGGGCTCGGGCACCGGGGAGCTGTTTTTT.

The chain links TRBV28 to TRBJ1-5, with TRBD1 matching 9 bases. The CDR3 is made up of 16 amino acids. Germline trimming cut 2 bases from V and 1 base from J; bases unmatched to any gene: 3. Germline V gene sequence: CDR1 MDHEN, CDR2 SYDVKM. DNA of the CDR3: TGTGCCAGCAGTTTAACCGGGACAGGGAGCAATCAGCCCCAGCATTTT. It specifies CASSLTGTGSNQPQHF.

The chain carries TRBV11-2 and TRBJ2-7; 8 positions agree with TRBD1. J lost 6 bases, V lost 1 base, and 5 bases had no gene match. There are 14 residues in the CDR3. CDR1 and CDR2 from the germline V gene are SGHAT and FQNNGV. CDR3 DNA sequence: TGTGCCAGCAGCTTAGGACAGGGGCCGGGCGAGCAGTACTTC. Protein product: CASSLGQGPGEQYF.

The rearrangement joins TRBV30 to TRBJ2-7; D is perhaps TRBD2 (6 bases). Trimming shortened V by 0 bases and J by 4 bases, and 16 bases separated the two germline ends. This CDR3 region has 15 residues. CDR1 and CDR2 (germline): GTSNPN, SVGIG (reference sequence). The CDR3: CAWSVPGTALYEQYF. The CDR3 nucleotides read TGTGCCTGGAGTGTACCCGGGACTGCATTATACGAGCAGTACTTC.

A single count supports this clone. The rearrangement joins TRBV7-6 to TRBJ2-1; 8 nucleotides align to TRBD1. V was pared by 6 bases and J by 10 bases, with 11 bases of the junction left unmatched. CDR1 and CDR2 from the germline V gene are SGHVS and FNYEAQ. CDR3 length: 14 residues. CDR3 coding DNA: TGTGCCAGCAGACCGGGACAGGTCTCCGAGGAGCAGTTCTTC. This encodes CASRPGQVSEEQFF.

The CDR3 DNA reads as TGTGCCACCAGTGAGCGGACTAGTCCCACAGATACGCAGTATTTT. This gives the protein CATSERTSPTDTQYF. V and J are TRBV24-1 and TRBJ2-3, with 7 bases matching TRBD2. The trim removed 4 bases at V and 2 bases at J, leaving 5 bases unmatched. Looked up from germline, CDR1 is KGHDR and CDR2 is SFDVKD. The CDR3 loop spans 15 amino acids.

The rearrangement joins TRBV28 to TRBJ2-7; TRBD1 aligns across 8 bases. Looked up from germline, CDR1 is MDHEN and CDR2 is SYDVKM. The junction had 7 bases not matched to a gene; V was cut back by 2 bases and J by 4 bases. CDR3 length: 15 amino acids. CDR3 bases: TGTGCCAGCAGTTTACCGGGACAGGCGACTTACGAGCAGTACTTC. This encodes CASSLPGQATYEQYF.

The chain recombines TRBV9 with TRBJ1-3; 7 bases line up with TRBD1. The length of the CDR3 is 18 residues. Germline loops: CDR1 SGDLS, CDR2 YYNGEE. Trimming at V came to 2 bases and at J to 0 bases, leaving 11 bases not matched to a gene. The CDR3 bases are TGTGCCAGCAGCGTCGAGCCGACAGGGCAGTTCTCTGGAAACACCATATATTTT. Protein sequence: CASSVEPTGQFSGNTIYF.

The chain couples TRBV6-5 to TRBJ1-2; 10 bases fit TRBD1. V was pared by 0 bases and J by 4 bases, with 2 bases of the junction left unmatched. CDR3 length equals 15 residues. In germline, CDR1 is MNHEY, CDR2 SVGAGI. CDR3 residues: CASSYSGTGAYGYTF. The CDR3 region has the DNA TGTGCCAGCAGTTACTCCGGGACAGGGGCCTATGGCTACACCTTC.

The chain couples TRBV7-2 to TRBJ1-2; D gene unclear. The CDR3 contains 14 residues. The germline CDR1 and CDR2 sequences are SGHTA and FQGNSA. V dropped 0 bases and J dropped 2 bases, with 7 bases sitting between them. DNA of the CDR3: TGTGCCAGCAGCTTAGCCACAGAGAACTATGGCTACACCTTC. This codes for CASSLATENYGYTF.

The chain couples TRBV28 to TRBJ2-3; TRBD1 matches at 8 bases. After removal of 3 bases from V and 6 bases from J, the junction contained 8 bases not matched to a gene. In germline, CDR1 is MDHEN, CDR2 SYDVKM. The CDR3 is 15 residues long. The CDR3 reads CASSFQGAREDTQYF. The CDR3 bases are TGTGCCAGCAGTTTCCAGGGGGCGCGAGAGGATACGCAGTATTTT.

In nucleotides, the CDR3 is TGCGCCAGCAGCTCAGGGTCGTACGCTGAAGCTTTCTTT. It translates to CASSSGSYAEAFF. The J gene is TRBJ1-1, the V gene TRBV5-1; a weak D match, TRBD1 (5 bases). Trimming stripped 3 bases from V and 6 bases from J, with 12 bases between. This CDR3 region has 13 residues. Germline lookup yields CDR1 SGHRS and CDR2 YFSETQ.

The V gene is TRBV5-6, the J gene TRBJ2-7; possibly TRBD1 for D (8 bases). V lost 4 bases to trimming and J lost 5 bases, with 16 bases between them. The CDR3 totals 14 residues. The V gene's germline CDR1 is SGHDT and CDR2 YYEEEE. In DNA form, the CDR3 reads TGTGCCAGCAGCCCGGACAGGGCGGGGGACGAGCAGTACTTC. Protein: CASSPDRAGDEQYF.

The rearrangement joins TRBV5-1 to TRBJ2-3; no definite D call. In germline, CDR1 is SGHRS, CDR2 YFSETQ. The CDR3 consists of 15 residues. V shed 0 bases and J shed 0 bases, with 8 bases lying between them. CDR3 DNA sequence: TGCGCCAGCAGCTTGGTTCCTACTAGCACAGATACGCAGTATTTT. This translates into CASSLVPTSTDTQYF.

The CDR3 region has the DNA TGTGCCAGCAGTTCGGACTCAATCCCTAGGGGCTACACCTTC. Encoded protein: CASSSDSIPRGYTF. This chain links TRBV6-5 with TRBJ1-2; D uncertain. The germline gives CDR1 MNHEY, CDR2 SVGAGI. CDR3 size: 14 residues. V was clipped by 4 bases and J by 8 bases, with 17 bases between them.

The chain has TRBV5-1 and TRBJ2-4, with a tentative D call TRBD2 (5 bases). V was clipped by 4 bases and J by 2 bases, with 10 bases between them. Germline values: CDR1 SGHRS, CDR2 YFSETQ. This CDR3 has 14 residues. The CDR3 DNA sequence: TGCGCCAGCAGCGCCGGGGATACCAAAAACATTCAGTACTTC. Amino acids: CASSAGDTKNIQYF.

The chain carries TRBV25-1 and TRBJ1-2; 7 bases are a match to TRBD1. Germline V CDR1 and CDR2: MGHDK, SYGVNS. The CDR3 runs 13 residues. V dropped 2 bases and J dropped 8; count of bases not matched to a gene: 5. CDR3 protein: CASSEPNRGGYTF. CDR3 nucleotides: TGTGCCAGCAGTGAACCCAACAGGGGAGGCTACACCTTC.